The rows below give T cell receptor beta chains drawn from one sample of a study of T-cell memory formation after mild COVID-19. TCRdb re-derived calls from the 5' RACE reads in MiXCR, one entry per CDR3 protein. The sample contains a few hundred thousand distinct CDR3 sequences, 20% to 25% of which appear only once. The sample taken for sequencing was PBMCs or a T cell subset sorted from them (not recorded which). The receptors derive from a man between 18 and 35 years old who had mild COVID-19 (a few samples of this study predate the infection). Cell type and time point are not known. Both conserved end residues are part of each CDR3. The order of the fields is V gene, clone size, D gene, J gene, CDR3 DNA, CDR3 protein. The D gene is left open where the match is weak. Clone size, where shown, is once, few, many, or a class for clones that have expanded.

TRBV7-9,few,-,TRBJ1-1,TGTGCCAGCACCGATGGGACGGATGAAGCTTTCTTT,CASTDGTDEAFF
TRBV6-5,once,-,TRBJ1-2,TGTGCCAGCAGGCCGTTGGACAGCCGCAAGGTGGACGACTACACCTTC,CASRPLDSRKVDDYTF
TRBV6-5,few,TRBD1,TRBJ1-5,TGTGCCAGCAGTTACTATCTAACCACGACAGGGCCGTCTCAGCCCCAGCATTTT,CASSYYLTTTGPSQPQHF
TRBV4-1,few,-,TRBJ2-7,TGCGCCAGCAGCTCCCCAGCTGGATCCTACGAGCAGTACTTC,CASSSPAGSYEQYF
TRBV6-6,-,-,TRBJ1-3,TGTGCCAGCACCCGACAGAGCTCTGGAAACACCATATATTTT,CASTRQSSGNTIYF
TRBV15,few,-,TRBJ2-3,TGTGCCACCAGCAGAGACCGGGGGCTGGGCACAGATACGCAGTATTTT,CATSRDRGLGTDTQYF
TRBV6-2/TRBV6-3,few,-,TRBJ2-5,TGTGCCAGCAATCTGAGACGCCAAGAGACCCAGTACTTC,CASNLRRQETQYF
TRBV24-1,-,-,TRBJ1-4,TGTGCCACCAGTGACGGACAGAATGAAAAACTGTTTTTT,CATSDGQNEKLFF
TRBV5-1,-,-,TRBJ2-1,TGCGCCAGCAGACTAGAGTCCTACAATGAGCAGTTCTTC,CASRLESYNEQFF
TRBV28,-,-,TRBJ1-3,TGTGCCAGCAGTTTCCTAGGGAGTGGAAACACCATATATTTT,CASSFLGSGNTIYF
TRBV5-1,-,-,TRBJ2-2,TGCGCCAGCAGCACCCGACAGAACACCGGGGAGCTGTTTTTT,CASSTRQNTGELFF
TRBV7-8,many,-,TRBJ2-3,TGTGCCAGCAGCTTAGAATATCGGGGGTGCGAGTATTTT,CASSLEYRGCEYF